This TCR beta chain stems from a study of blood T cell repertoires in COVID-19. Overall study context: Both acute and convalescent COVID-19 samples were obtained from the United States, Italy and Spain. The analysed material was cDNA or gDNA that came from T cells, B-cell-depleted T cells, or PBMCs.

In the study's own analysis: By means of reference gene primer amplification, nucleated cell counts were estimated. The table came from immunoSEQ multiplex PCR; TCRdb's copy has only in-frame clones and leaves some out. V and J calls and clone size follow that table, whereas D and trimming were derived from the DNA. Here the sample spans around 30,000 clones, 60% to 80% being singletons. After removal of 7 bases from V and 5 bases from J, the junction contained 9 bases not matched to a gene. The CDR3 sequence is 14 residues long. From germline, CDR1 is MNHNY and CDR2 SVGAGI (reference sequence). Sequencing was done on a sample of peripheral blood. The chain uses TRBV6-6 and TRBJ1-2; 8 bases are a match to TRBD1. The TCR originated in a human donor in a cohort sampled during active COVID-19. This CDR3 reads CASTVRQGAYGYTF. Written as DNA, the CDR3 is TGTGCCAGCACCGTACGGCAGGGGGCATATGGCTACACCTTC.